What follows are 21 T cell receptor beta chains derived from one specimen sequenced in a study of blood T cell repertoires in COVID-19. Only in-frame clones appear in the TCRdb table, and some are missing; sequencing was by immunoSEQ multiplex PCR. This sample has 130,000 to 150,000 clones, with roughly 88% found just once. Source material: peripheral blood. The receptors here all came from a man in his 70s with acute or convalescent COVID-19.

J is TRBJ2-2 and V is TRBV7-9, with TRBD2 matching over 7 bases. With V trimmed by 8 bases and J by 4 bases, 10 bases remained unmatched. The CDR3 extends over 15 amino acids. From germline, CDR1 is SEHNR and CDR2 FQNEAQ (reference sequence). CDR3 sequence reads: CASPVDPGGTGELFF. CDR3 coding DNA: TGTGCCAGCCCAGTCGACCCGGGGGGCACCGGGGAGCTGTTTTTT.

The J gene is TRBJ2-5, the V gene TRBV11-2, with D tentatively TRBD1 (5 bases). V shed 1 base and J shed 5 bases, with 8 bases lying between them. The CDR3 is made up of 13 amino acids. The germline CDR1 and CDR2 sequences are SGHAT and FQNNGV. CDR3 coding DNA: TGTGCCAGCAGCTTAGGACAGTGGGAGACCCAGTACTTC. Amino acid sequence: CASSLGQWETQYF.

The chain uses TRBV5-6 and TRBJ2-7; 8 bases line up with TRBD1. Germline trimming cut 3 bases from V and 4 bases from J; bases unmatched to any gene: 18. The V gene's germline CDR1 is SGHDT and CDR2 YYEEEE. The CDR3 spans 18 residues. CDR3 sequence (DNA): TGTGCCAGCAGCTCCAAGACGACCACTCACAGGGGGTTTTACGAGCAGTACTTC. Translated: CASSSKTTTHRGFYEQYF.

This clone was detected only a few times. Written as DNA, the CDR3 is TGCGCCAGCAGCACGGGGACAGGGGGCTACGAGCAGTACTTC. Translating it yields CASSTGTGGYEQYF. The gene calls are TRBV5-1 and TRBJ2-7; 11 bases match TRBD1. CDR3 length equals 14 residues. J was trimmed by 3 bases and V by 4 bases; bases with no gene match: 3. Germline loops: CDR1 SGHRS, CDR2 YFSETQ.

The chain is built from TRBV2 and TRBJ2-4, with TRBD1 matching over 9 bases. The CDR3 consists of 15 residues. With V trimmed by 0 bases and J by 9 bases, 6 bases remained unmatched. Germline CDR1 SNHLY, CDR2 FYNNEI. The CDR3 reads CASSEAGQGWGIQYF. Here the CDR3 DNA reads TGTGCCAGCAGTGAAGCAGGACAGGGGTGGGGCATTCAGTACTTC.

This clone has only one observation. This sequence joins TRBV20-1 and TRBJ2-1, with no clear D. Per germline, CDR1 DFQATT and CDR2 SNEGSKA (reference sequence). V lost 3 bases and J lost 10, with 10 bases in between. This CDR3 comprises 11 residues. The CDR3 DNA follows: TGCAGTGCTAGTAGTCCTCTAGAGCAGTTCTTC. Translation: CSASSPLEQFF.

The V call is TRBV6-1, the J call TRBJ2-1; D may be TRBD1 (5 bases). This CDR3 region has 15 residues. Per germline, CDR1 MNHNS and CDR2 SASEGT. V gave up 2 bases and J gave up 2 bases, with 10 bases separating them. The CDR3 is CASSELGVAYNEQFF. CDR3 DNA sequence: TGTGCCAGCAGTGAATTAGGGGTGGCCTACAATGAGCAGTTCTTC.

This clone was observed a few times. The chain links TRBV19 to TRBJ1-1, with 7 bases identical to TRBD1. There are 13 residues in the CDR3. V trimming: 5 bases; J trimming: 1 base; junction bases outside the gene matches: 1. Germline V lookup: CDR1 LNHDA, CDR2 SQIVND (reference sequence). CDR3 DNA sequence: TGTGCCAGTAGTCACAGGGGGAACACTGAAGCTTTCTTT. Protein sequence: CASSHRGNTEAFF. The variable domain in full, completed from reference TRBV19 and TRBJ1-1, reads DGGITQSPKYLFRKEGQNVTLSCEQNLNHDAMYWYRQDPGQGLRLIYYSQIVNDFQKGDIAEGYSVSREKKESFPLTVTSAQKNPTAFYLCASSHRGNTEAFFGQGTRLTVV.

The genes are TRBV27 and TRBJ1-3; TRBD1 matches at 8 bases. Germline V lookup: CDR1 MNHEY, CDR2 SMNVEV (reference sequence). The junction had 11 bases not matched to a gene; V was cut back by 4 bases and J by 0 bases. This CDR3 has 18 residues. CDR3 sequence: CASSSGTGSPYSGNTIYF. For the CDR3, the DNA is TGTGCCAGCAGTTCGGGGACAGGTTCCCCCTACTCTGGAAACACCATATATTTT.

The V and J genes are TRBV3-1 (or the pseudogene TRBV3-2) and TRBJ2-7, with 11 bases lining up with TRBD2. With 1 base clipped from V and 2 bases from J, the junction kept 4 bases outside the gene matches. The CDR3 consists of 16 residues. Germline V gene data show CDR1 as LGHDT and CDR2 as YNNKEL (reference sequence). The CDR3 coding sequence is TGTGCCAGCAGCCAAGGGTTACTAGCGGGAGCCTACGAGCAGTACTTC. Translation gives CASSQGLLAGAYEQYF.

This clone has just one count. The chain has TRBV7-9 and TRBJ2-3; 9 bases are shared with TRBD1. The junction had 5 bases not matched to a gene; V was cut back by 3 bases and J by 4 bases. The germline gives CDR1 SEHNR, CDR2 FQNEAQ (reference sequence). The length of the CDR3 is 15 residues. The CDR3 loop reads CASSFGDRVPDTQYF. The CDR3 region has the DNA TGTGCCAGCAGCTTTGGGGACAGGGTACCAGATACGCAGTATTTT.

The chain recombines TRBV4-1 with TRBJ1-2; D is unclear. The CDR3 totals 15 residues. The ends were cut back, 3 bases at V and 5 bases at J, with 16 bases in the middle. Germline V gene sequence: CDR1 MGHRA, CDR2 YSYEKL. CDR3 nucleotide sequence: TGCGCCAGCAGCCAGGGGATAGCGGGTTATTATGGCTACACCTTC. It yields the protein CASSQGIAGYYGYTF.

This chain joins TRBV6-5 and TRBJ2-6, with D possibly TRBD1 on 5 matching bases. Between the trimmed V and J ends, which lost 6 bases and 2 bases, there was a span of 11 bases. CDR3 length: 15 amino acids. Germline values: CDR1 MNHEY, CDR2 SVGAGI. The CDR3 loop reads CASSSRVPGANVLTF. CDR3 nucleotide sequence: TGTGCCAGCAGCTCCAGGGTCCCTGGGGCCAACGTCCTGACTTTC.

This chain links TRBV6-5 with TRBJ2-2; weak D call: TRBD1 (5 bases). The CDR3 is made up of 13 amino acids. Trimming removed 8 bases at V and 5 bases at J, with 12 bases between. Germline V gives CDR1 MNHEY, CDR2 SVGAGI. This chain's CDR3 is CASPDGQTGELFF. As DNA, the CDR3 is TGTGCCAGCCCGGACGGACAAACCGGGGAGCTGTTTTTT.

The chain uses TRBV6-1 and TRBJ1-3; D is undetermined. Germline CDR1 is MNHNS and CDR2 is SASEGT. V lost 3 bases and J lost 0, with 15 bases in between. This CDR3 has 17 residues. In DNA form, the CDR3 reads TGTGCCAGCAGTGAGAGTTTCTACGGAGCCTCTGGAAACACCATATATTTT. Its protein product is CASSESFYGASGNTIYF.

This chain joins TRBV6-2 or TRBV6-3 and TRBJ1-4; TRBD1 agrees at 8 bases. The CDR3 is 16 residues long. The germline V gene has CDR1 MNHEY and CDR2 SVGEGT. V shed 2 bases, J shed 6 bases, and the junction held 8 bases outside the gene matches. DNA for the CDR3: TGTGCCAGCAGTTACCTCCCGGGACAGGTAGATGAAAAACTGTTTTTT. Protein: CASSYLPGQVDEKLFF.

CDR3 nucleotides: TGTGCCAGCAGCTTTGGTAGGACTAGCGGGACGAATGAGCAGTTCTTC. It yields the protein CASSFGRTSGTNEQFF. The V call is TRBV5-4, the J call TRBJ2-1; 12 bases map to TRBD2. This CDR3 has 16 amino acids. Germline V CDR1 and CDR2: SGHNT, YYREEE (reference sequence). With 2 bases clipped from V and 7 bases from J, the junction kept 7 bases outside the gene matches.

The rearrangement links TRBV12-5 to TRBJ2-5; 8 bases match TRBD1. This CDR3 contains 16 residues. The ends lost 2 bases at V and 3 bases at J; junction bases unmatched: 8. CDR1 is LGHNT, CDR2 FRNRAP, per germline. CDR3 residues: CASGLQQGVGKETQYF. In nucleotides, the CDR3 is TGTGCTAGTGGTTTGCAACAGGGGGTCGGAAAAGAGACCCAGTACTTC.

This chain links TRBV7-9 with TRBJ1-1, with D possibly matching TRBD1 (5 bases). Trimming removed 2 bases from V and 6 bases from J, with 13 bases in between. From germline, CDR1 is SEHNR and CDR2 FQNEAQ (reference sequence). The CDR3 extends over 14 amino acids. The CDR3 bases are TGTGCCAGCAGCTTACTAGGGGCCGTGGCTGAAGCTTTCTTT. Translated, it gives CASSLLGAVAEAFF.

The genes are TRBV28 and TRBJ2-2, with 10 bases identical to TRBD1. Germline CDR1 reads MDHEN; CDR2 reads SYDVKM. This CDR3 has 16 amino acids. V lost 3 bases, J lost 4 bases, and 5 bases stayed unmatched. The CDR3 DNA is TGTGCCAGCAGTTTTGGACAGGGGGTAATCACCGGGGAGCTGTTTTTT. This encodes CASSFGQGVITGELFF.

This sequence joins TRBV7-2 and TRBJ1-1; D gene uncertain. From germline, CDR1 is SGHTA and CDR2 FQGNSA. The V end was cut by 4 bases, the J end by 1 base, with 7 bases between. The CDR3 spans 13 residues. CDR3: CASSSQANTEAFF. In DNA form, the CDR3 reads TGTGCCAGCAGCTCCCAGGCGAACACTGAAGCTTTCTTT.